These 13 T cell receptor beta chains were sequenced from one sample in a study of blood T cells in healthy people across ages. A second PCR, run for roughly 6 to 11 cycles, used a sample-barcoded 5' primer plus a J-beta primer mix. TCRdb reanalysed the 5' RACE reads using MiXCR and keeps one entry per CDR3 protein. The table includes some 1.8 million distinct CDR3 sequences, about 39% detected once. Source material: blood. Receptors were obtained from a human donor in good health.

CDR3 loop: CASSQGQAAEAFF. CDR3 DNA sequence: TGTGCCAGCTCACAGGGACAGGCCGCTGAAGCTTTCTTT. The chain couples TRBV18 to TRBJ1-1, with 8 bases aligning to TRBD1. Germline V gene lookup returns CDR1 KGHSH and CDR2 LQKENI. There are 13 residues in the CDR3. V was clipped by 4 bases and J by 6 bases; unmatched bases: 4.

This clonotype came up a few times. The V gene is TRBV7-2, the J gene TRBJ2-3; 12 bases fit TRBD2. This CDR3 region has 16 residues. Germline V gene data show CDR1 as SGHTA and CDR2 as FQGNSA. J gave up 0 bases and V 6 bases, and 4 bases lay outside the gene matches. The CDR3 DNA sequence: TGTGCCAGCAGGACGACTAGCGGGGGAAGCACAGATACGCAGTATTTT. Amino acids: CASRTTSGGSTDTQYF.

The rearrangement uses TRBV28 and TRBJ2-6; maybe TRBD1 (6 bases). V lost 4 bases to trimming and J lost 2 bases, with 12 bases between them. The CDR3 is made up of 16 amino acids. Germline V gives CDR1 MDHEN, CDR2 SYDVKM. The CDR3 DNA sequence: TGTGCCAGCAGTTCCGGACAGTTACCTGGGGCCAACGTCCTGACTTTC. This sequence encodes CASSSGQLPGANVLTF. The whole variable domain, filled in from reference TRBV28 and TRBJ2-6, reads DVKVTQSSRYLVKRTGEKVFLECVQDMDHENMFWYRQDPGLGLRLIYFSYDVKMKEKGDIPEGYSVSREKKERFSLILESASTNQTSMYLCASSSGQLPGANVLTFGAGSRLTVL.

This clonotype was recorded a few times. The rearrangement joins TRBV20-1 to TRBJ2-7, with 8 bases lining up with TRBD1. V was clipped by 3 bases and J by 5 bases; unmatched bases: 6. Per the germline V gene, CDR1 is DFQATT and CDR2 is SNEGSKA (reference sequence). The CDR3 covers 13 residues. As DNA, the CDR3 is TGCAGTGCTAGGACGCAGGGGGCCCACGAGCAGTACTTC. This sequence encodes CSARTQGAHEQYF.

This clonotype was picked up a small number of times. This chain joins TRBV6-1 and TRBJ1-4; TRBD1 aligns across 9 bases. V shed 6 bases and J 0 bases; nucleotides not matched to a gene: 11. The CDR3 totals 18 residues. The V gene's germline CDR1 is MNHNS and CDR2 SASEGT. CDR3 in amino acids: CASSQQGAVNPTNEKLFF. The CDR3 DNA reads TGTGCCAGCAGCCAACAGGGGGCTGTAAATCCAACTAATGAAAAACTGTTTTTT.

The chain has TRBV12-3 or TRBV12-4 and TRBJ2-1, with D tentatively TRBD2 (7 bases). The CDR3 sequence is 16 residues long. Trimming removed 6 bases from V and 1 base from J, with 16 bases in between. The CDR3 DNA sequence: TGTGCCAGCAGGCCTACGGGGGGCGAATCCTACAATGAGCAGTTCTTC. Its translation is CASRPTGGESYNEQFF.

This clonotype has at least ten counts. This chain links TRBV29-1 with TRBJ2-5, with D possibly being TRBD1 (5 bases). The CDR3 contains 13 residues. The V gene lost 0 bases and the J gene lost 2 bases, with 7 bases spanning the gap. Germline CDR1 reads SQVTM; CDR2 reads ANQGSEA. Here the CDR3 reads CSVEDDRQETQYF. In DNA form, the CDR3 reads TGCAGCGTTGAAGACGACAGACAAGAGACCCAGTACTTC.

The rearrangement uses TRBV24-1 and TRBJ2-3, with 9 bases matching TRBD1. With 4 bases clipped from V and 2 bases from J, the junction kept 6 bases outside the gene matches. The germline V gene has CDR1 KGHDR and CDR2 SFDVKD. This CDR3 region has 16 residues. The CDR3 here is CATSDRTGDYTDTQYF. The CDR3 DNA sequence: TGTGCCACCAGTGACAGGACAGGGGATTACACAGATACGCAGTATTTT.

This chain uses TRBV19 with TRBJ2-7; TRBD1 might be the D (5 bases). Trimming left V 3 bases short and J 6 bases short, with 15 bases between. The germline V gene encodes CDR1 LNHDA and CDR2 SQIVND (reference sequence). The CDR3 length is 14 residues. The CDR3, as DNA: TGTGCCAGTAGTATCGCCCACAGGACCTGCGAGCAGTACTTC. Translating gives CASSIAHRTCEQYF.

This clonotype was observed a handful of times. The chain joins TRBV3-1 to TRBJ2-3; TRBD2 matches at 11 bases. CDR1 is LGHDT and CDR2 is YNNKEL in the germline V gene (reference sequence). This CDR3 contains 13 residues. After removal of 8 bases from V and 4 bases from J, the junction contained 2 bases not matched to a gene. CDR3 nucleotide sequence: TGTGCCAGCGGACTAGCGGGCGCAGATACGCAGTATTTT. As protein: CASGLAGADTQYF.

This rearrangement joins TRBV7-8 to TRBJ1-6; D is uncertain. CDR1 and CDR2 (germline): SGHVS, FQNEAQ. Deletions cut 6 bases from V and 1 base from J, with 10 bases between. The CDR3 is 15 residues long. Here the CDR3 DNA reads TGTGCCAGCAGAGACCCCGGGTCCTATAATTCACCCCTCCACTTT. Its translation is CASRDPGSYNSPLHF. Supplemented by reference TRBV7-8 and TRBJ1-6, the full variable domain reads GAGVSQSPRYKVAKRGQDVALRCDPISGHVSLFWYQQALGQGPEFLTYFQNEAQLDKSGLPSDRFFAERPEGSVSTLKIQRTQQEDSAVYLCASRDPGSYNSPLHFGNGTRLTVT.

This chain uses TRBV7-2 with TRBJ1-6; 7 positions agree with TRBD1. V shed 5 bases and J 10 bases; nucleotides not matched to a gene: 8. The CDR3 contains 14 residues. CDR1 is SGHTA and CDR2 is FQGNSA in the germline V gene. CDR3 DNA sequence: TGTGCCAGCAGCAGTTGGACAGGTTACTCACCCCTCCACTTT. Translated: CASSSWTGYSPLHF.

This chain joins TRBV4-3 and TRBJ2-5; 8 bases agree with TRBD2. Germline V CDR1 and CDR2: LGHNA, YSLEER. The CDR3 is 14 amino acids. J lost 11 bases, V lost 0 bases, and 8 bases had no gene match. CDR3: CASSQETRSGAQYF. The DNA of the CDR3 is TGCGCCAGCAGCCAAGAAACCCGTAGCGGGGCTCAGTACTTC.